This T cell receptor (beta chain) was sequenced in a study of immune evolution from preneoplasia to lung adenocarcinoma. CDR1 and CDR2 from the germline V gene are SGHAT and FQNNGV. This CDR3 is built from 15 residues. V lost 4 bases and J lost 5; bases outside the gene matches: 8. Method: immunoSEQ multiplex PCR; TCRdb's copy keeps in-frame clones and lacks some. The table lists roughly 9,400 clones, 88% of them singletons, with less than 3% in the top ten. Two lung cancer pathologists independently confirmed each histologic diagnosis. Premalignant or tumor cells were enriched by macro-dissection after pathologic assessment.

Sequencing was performed on FFPE invasive lung adenocarcinoma tissue. The J gene is TRBJ1-2, the V gene TRBV11-2; 9 bases match TRBD1. This sequence originates from a person aged 65 to 85 with invasive lung adenocarcinoma. Some clones in this sample may be carry-over from other donors' samples. CDR3 loop: CASSSRTGELYGYTF. The DNA for the CDR3 is TGTGCCAGCAGCTCGCGGACAGGGGAGCTATATGGCTACACCTTC. Full variable domain (rest looked up from reference TRBV11-2 and TRBJ1-2): EAGVAQSPRYKIIEKRQSVAFWCNPISGHATLYWYQQILGQGPKLLIQFQNNGVVDDSQLPKDRFSAERLKGVDSTLKIQPAKLEDSAVYLCASSSRTGELYGYTFGSGTRLTVV.